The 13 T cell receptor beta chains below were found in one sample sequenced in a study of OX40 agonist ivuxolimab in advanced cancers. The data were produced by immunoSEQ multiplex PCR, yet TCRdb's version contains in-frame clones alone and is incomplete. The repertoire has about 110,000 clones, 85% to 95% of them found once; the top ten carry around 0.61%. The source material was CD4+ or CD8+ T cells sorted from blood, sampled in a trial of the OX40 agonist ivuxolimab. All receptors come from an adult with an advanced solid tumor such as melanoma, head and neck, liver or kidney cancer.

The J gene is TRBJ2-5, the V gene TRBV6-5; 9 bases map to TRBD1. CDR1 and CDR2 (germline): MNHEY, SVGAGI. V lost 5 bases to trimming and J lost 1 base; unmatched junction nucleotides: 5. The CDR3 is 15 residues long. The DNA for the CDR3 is TGTGCCAGCAGTCGACAGGGGGTCGCCCAAGAGACCCAGTACTTC. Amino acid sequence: CASSRQGVAQETQYF.

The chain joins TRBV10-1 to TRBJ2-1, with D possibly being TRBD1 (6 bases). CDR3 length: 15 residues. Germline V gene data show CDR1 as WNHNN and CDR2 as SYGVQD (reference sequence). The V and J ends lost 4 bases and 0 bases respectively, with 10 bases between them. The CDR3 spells CASSGGLSSYNEQFF. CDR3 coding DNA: TGCGCCAGCAGTGGGGGGCTAAGCTCCTACAATGAGCAGTTCTTC.

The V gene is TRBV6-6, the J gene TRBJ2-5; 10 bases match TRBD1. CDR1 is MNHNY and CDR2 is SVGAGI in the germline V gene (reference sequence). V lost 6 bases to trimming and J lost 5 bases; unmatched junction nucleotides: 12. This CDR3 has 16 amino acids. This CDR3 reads CASRDPGTGVGETQYF. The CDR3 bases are TGTGCCAGCAGAGACCCCGGGACAGGGGTGGGTGAGACCCAGTACTTC.

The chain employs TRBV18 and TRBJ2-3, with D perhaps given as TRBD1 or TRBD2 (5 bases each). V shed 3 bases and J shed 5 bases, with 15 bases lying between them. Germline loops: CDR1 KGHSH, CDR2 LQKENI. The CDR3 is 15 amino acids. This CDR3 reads CASSPRLAGRDTQYF. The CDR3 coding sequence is TGTGCCAGCTCACCTCGGCTAGCAGGGAGAGATACGCAGTATTTT.

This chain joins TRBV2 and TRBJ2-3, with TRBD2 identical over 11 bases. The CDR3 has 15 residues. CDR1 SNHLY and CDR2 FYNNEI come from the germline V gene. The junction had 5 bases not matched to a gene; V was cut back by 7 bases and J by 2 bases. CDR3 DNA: TGTGCCAGCACCCCGGGACTAGCGGACACAGATACGCAGTATTTT. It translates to CASTPGLADTDTQYF.

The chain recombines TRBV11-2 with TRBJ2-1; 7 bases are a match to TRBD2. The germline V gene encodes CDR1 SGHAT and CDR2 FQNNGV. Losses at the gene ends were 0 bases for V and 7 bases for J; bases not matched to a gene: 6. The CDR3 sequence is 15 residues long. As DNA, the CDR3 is TGTGCCAGCAGCTTAGATCCGGGAGGTTATAATGAGCAGTTCTTC. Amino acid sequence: CASSLDPGGYNEQFF.

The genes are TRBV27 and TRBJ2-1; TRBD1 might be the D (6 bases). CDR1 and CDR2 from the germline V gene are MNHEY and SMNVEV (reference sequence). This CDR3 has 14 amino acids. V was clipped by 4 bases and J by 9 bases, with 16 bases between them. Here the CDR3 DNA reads TGTGCCAGCAGTTCCCAAACCGGGACAACTGAGCAGTTCTTC. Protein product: CASSSQTGTTEQFF.

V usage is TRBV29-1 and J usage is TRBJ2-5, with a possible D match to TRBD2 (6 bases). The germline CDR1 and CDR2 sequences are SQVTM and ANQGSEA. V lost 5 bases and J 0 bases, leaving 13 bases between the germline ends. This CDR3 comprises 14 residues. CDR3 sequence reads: CSVRVRRDQETQYF. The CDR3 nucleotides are TGCAGCGTTAGGGTAAGGAGGGACCAAGAGACCCAGTACTTC. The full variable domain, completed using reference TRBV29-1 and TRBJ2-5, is SAVISQKPSRDICQRGTSLTIQCQVDSQVTMMFWYRQQPGQSLTLIATANQGSEATYESGFVIDKFPISRPNLTFSTLTVSNMSPEDSSIYLCSVRVRRDQETQYFGPGTRLLVL.

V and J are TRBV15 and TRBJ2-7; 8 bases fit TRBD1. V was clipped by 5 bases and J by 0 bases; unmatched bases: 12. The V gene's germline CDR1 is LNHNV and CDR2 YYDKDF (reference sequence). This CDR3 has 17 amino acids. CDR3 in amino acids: CATSPARGLANSYEQYF. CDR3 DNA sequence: TGTGCCACCAGCCCGGCCAGGGGGCTCGCAAACTCCTACGAGCAGTACTTC.

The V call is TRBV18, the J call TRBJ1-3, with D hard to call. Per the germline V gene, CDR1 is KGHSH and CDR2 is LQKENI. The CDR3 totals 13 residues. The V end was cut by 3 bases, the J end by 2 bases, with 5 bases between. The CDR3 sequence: CASSPSAGNTIYF. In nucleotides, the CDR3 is TGTGCCAGCTCACCGAGCGCTGGAAACACCATATATTTT.

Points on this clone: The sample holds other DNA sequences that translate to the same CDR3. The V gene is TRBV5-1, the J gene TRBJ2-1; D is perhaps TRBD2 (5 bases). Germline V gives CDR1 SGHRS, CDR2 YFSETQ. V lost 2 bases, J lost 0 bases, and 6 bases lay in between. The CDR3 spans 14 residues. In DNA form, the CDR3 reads TGCGCCAGCAGCTTAGGGAGCTCCTACAATGAGCAGTTCTTC. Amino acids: CASSLGSSYNEQFF.

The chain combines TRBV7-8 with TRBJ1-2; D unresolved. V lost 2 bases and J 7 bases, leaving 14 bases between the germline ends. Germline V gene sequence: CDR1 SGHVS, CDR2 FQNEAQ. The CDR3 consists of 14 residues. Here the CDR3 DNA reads TGTGCCAGCAGCTTATATCGGACGGGCGGTGGCTACACCTTC. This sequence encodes CASSLYRTGGGYTF.

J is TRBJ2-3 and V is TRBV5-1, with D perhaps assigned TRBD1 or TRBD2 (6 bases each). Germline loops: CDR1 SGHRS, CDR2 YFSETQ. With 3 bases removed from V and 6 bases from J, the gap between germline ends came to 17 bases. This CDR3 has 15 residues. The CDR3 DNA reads TGCGCCAGCAGCTCGACGGGGGCCCACCTCGATACGCAGTATTTT. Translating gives CASSSTGAHLDTQYF.